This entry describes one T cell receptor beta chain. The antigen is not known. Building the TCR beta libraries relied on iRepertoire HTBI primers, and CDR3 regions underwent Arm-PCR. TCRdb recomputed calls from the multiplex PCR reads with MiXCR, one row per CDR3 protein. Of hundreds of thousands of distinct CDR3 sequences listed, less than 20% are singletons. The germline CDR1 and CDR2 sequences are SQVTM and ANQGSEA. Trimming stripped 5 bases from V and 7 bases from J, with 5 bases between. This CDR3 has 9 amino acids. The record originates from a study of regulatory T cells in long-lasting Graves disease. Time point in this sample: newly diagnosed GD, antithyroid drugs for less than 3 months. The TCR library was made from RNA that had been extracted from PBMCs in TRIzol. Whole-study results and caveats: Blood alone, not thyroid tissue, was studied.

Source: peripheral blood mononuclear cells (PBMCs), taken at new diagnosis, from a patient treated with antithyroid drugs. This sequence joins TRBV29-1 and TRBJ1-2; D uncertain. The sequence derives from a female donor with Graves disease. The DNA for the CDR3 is TGCAGCGTTAACCTTGGCTACACCTTC. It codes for CSVNLGYTF.